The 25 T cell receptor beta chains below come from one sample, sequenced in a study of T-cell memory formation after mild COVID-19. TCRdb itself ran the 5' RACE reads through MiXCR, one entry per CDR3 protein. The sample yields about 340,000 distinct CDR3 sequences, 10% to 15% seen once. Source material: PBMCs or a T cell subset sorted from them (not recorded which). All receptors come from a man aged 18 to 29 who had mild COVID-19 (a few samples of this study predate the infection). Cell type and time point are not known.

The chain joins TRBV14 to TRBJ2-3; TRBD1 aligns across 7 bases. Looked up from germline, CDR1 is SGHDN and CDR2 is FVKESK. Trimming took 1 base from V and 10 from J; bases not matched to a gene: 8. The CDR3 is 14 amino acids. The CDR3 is CASSQVLQGFAQYF. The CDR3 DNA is TGTGCCAGCAGCCAAGTTTTACAGGGGTTCGCGCAGTATTTT.

The CDR3 coding sequence is TGCGCCAGCAGCGTAGGCAGGCAGAGCGTCAACACTGAAGCTTTCTTT. It specifies CASSVGRQSVNTEAFF. The chain links TRBV5-1 to TRBJ1-1; D is unclear. The CDR3 loop spans 16 amino acids. V dropped 4 bases and J dropped 2 bases, with 18 bases sitting between them. Germline V gene lookup returns CDR1 SGHRS and CDR2 YFSETQ.

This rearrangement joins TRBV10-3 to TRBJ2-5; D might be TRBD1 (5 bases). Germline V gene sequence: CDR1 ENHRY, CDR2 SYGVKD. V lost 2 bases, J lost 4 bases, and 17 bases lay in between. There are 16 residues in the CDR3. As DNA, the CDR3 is TGTGCCATCAGTGAGATGGTCGGGCAGGGTGGAGAGACCCAGTACTTC. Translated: CAISEMVGQGGETQYF.

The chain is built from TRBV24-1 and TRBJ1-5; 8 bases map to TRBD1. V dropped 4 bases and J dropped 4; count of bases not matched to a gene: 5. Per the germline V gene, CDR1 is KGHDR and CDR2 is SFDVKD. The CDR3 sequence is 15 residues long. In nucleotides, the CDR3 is TGTGCCACCAGTGACACAAACAGGGGGAATCAGCCCCAGCATTTT. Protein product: CATSDTNRGNQPQHF.

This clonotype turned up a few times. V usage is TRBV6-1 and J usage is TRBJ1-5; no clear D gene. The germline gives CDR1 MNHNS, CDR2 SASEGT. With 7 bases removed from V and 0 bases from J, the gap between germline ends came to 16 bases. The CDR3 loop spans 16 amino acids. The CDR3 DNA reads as TGTGCCAGCACCCTACCGATTGCCGGTAGCAATCAGCCCCAGCATTTT. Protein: CASTLPIAGSNQPQHF.

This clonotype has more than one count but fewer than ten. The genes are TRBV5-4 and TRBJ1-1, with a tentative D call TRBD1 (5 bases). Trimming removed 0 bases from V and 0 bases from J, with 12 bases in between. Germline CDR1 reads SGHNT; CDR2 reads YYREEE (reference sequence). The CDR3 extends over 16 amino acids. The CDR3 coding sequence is TGTGCCAGCAGCTTGGGTAGGGGCGCGATGAACACTGAAGCTTTCTTT. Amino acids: CASSLGRGAMNTEAFF.

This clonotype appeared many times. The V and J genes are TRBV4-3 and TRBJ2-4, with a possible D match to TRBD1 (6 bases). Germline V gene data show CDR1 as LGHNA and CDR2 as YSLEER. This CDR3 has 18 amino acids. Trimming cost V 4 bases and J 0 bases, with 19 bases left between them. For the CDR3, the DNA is TGCGCCAGCAGCCGATGGGGGCCCGGGCAAATAGCCAAAAACATTCAGTACTTC. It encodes CASSRWGPGQIAKNIQYF.

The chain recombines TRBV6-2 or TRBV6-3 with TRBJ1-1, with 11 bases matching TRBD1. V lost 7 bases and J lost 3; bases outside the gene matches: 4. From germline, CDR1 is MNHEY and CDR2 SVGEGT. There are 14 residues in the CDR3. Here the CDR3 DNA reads TGTGCCAGCAATCCGGGACAGGGGGACACTGAAGCTTTCTTT. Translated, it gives CASNPGQGDTEAFF.

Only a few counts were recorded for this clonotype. In nucleotides, the CDR3 is TGCGCCAGCAGCACGCCGTACCCAACCTCCGGGGAGCTGTTTTTT. Protein product: CASSTPYPTSGELFF. V is TRBV5-1 and J is TRBJ2-2; unclear D gene. V gave up 4 bases and J gave up 6 bases, with 16 bases separating them. The CDR3 totals 15 residues. Germline V CDR1 and CDR2: SGHRS, YFSETQ.

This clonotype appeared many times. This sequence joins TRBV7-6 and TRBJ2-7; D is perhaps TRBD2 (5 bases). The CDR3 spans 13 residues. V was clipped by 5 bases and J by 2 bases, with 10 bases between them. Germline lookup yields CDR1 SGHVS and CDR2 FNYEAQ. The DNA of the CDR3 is TGTGCCAGCAGCCGGGATTTAACCTACGAGCAGTACTTC. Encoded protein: CASSRDLTYEQYF.

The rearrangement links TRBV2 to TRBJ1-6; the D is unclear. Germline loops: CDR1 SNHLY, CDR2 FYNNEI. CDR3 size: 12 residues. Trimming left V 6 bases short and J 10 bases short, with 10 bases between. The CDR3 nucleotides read TGTGCCAGCAGCCGACTCGGATCACCCCTCCACTTT. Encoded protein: CASSRLGSPLHF.

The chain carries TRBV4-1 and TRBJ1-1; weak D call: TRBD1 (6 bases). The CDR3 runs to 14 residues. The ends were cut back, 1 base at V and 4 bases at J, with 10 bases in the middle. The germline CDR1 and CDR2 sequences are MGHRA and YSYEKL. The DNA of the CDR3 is TGCGCCAGCAGCCAAGTTCAGGGGCGCACTGAAGCTTTCTTT. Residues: CASSQVQGRTEAFF.

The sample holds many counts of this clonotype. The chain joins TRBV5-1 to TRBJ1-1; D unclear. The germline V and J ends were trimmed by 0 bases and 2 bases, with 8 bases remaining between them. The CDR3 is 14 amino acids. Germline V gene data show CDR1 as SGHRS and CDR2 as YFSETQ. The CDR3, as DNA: TGCGCCAGCAGCTTGGGACCTCTCAACACTGAAGCTTTCTTT. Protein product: CASSLGPLNTEAFF.

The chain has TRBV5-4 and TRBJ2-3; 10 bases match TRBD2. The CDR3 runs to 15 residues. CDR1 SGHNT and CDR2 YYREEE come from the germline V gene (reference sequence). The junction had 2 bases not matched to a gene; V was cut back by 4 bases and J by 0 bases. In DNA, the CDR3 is TGTGCCAGCAGCGGGGGACTAGCGAGCACAGATACGCAGTATTTT. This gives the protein CASSGGLASTDTQYF.

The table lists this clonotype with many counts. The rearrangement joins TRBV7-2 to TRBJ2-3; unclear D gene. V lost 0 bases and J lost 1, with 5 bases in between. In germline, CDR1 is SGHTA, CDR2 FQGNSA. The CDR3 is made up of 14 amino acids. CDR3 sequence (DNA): TGTGCCAGCAGCTTAGCGCCGGGCACAGATACGCAGTATTTT. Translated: CASSLAPGTDTQYF.

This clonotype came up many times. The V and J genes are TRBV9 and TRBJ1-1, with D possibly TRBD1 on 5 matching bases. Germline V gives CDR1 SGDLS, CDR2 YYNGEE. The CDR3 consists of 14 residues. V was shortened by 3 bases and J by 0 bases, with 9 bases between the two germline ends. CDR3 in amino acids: CASSADTLNTEAFF. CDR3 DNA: TGTGCCAGCAGCGCGGACACCTTGAACACTGAAGCTTTCTTT.

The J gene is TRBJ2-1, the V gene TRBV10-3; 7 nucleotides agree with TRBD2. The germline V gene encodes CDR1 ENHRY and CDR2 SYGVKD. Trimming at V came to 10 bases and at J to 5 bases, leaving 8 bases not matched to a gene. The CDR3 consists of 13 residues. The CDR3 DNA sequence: TGTGCCACCGGTGGCGGGGGTCACAATGAGCAGTTCTTC. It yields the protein CATGGGGHNEQFF.

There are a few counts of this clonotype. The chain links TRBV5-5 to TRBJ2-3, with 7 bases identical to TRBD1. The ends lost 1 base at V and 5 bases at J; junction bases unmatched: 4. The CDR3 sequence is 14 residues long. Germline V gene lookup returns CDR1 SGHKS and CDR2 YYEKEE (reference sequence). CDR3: CASSLLTGVDTQYF. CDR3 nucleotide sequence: TGTGCCAGCAGCTTGCTCACAGGGGTAGATACGCAGTATTTT.

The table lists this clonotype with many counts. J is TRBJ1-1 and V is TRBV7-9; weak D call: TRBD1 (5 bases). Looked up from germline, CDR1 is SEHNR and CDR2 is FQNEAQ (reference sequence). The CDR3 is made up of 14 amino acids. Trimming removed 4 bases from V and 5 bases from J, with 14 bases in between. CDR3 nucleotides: TGTGCCAGCAGCTCAAGGGACTTCTCGACTGAAGCTTTCTTT. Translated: CASSSRDFSTEAFF.

For the CDR3, the DNA is TGTGCCACCAGCAGGGGTGAGGGCCCCTACGAGCAGTACGTC. It yields the protein CATSRGEGPYEQYV. The J gene is TRBJ2-7, the V gene TRBV15; the D gene is possibly TRBD2 (5 bases). CDR1 is LNHNV, CDR2 YYDKDF, per germline (reference sequence). The CDR3 covers 14 residues. With 3 bases removed from V and 2 bases from J, the gap between germline ends came to 11 bases.

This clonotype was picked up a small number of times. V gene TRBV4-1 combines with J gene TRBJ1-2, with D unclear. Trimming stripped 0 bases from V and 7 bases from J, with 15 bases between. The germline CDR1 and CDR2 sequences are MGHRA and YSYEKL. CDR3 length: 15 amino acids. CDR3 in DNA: TGCGCCAGCAGCCAAGACCGGACGGACCTGGGTGGCTACACCTTC. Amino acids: CASSQDRTDLGGYTF.

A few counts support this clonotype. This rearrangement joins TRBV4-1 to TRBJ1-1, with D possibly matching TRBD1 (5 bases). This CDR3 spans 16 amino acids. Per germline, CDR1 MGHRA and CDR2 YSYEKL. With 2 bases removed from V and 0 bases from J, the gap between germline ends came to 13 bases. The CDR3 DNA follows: TGCGCCAGCAGCCAAATACAGGTAACTATGAACACTGAAGCTTTCTTT. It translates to CASSQIQVTMNTEAFF.

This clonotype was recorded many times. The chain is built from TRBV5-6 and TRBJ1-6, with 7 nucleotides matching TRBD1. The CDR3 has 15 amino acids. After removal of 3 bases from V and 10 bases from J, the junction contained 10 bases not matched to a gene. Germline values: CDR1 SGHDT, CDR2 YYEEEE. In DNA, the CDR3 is TGTGCCAGCAGCTCAGCCCCGGGACAGACCTCACCCCTCCACTTT. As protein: CASSSAPGQTSPLHF.

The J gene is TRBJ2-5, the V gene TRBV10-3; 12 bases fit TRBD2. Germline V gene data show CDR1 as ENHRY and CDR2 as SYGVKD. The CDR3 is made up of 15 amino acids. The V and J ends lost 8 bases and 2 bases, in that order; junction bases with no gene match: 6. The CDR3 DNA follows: TGTGCCATCGCGGCAACTAGCGGGGGGCAAGAGACCCAGTACTTC. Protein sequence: CAIAATSGGQETQYF.

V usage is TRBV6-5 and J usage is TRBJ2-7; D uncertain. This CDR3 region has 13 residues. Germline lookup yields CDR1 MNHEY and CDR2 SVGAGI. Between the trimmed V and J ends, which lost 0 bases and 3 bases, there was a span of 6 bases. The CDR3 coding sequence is TGTGCCAGCAGTTACTCGTCGGACTACGAGCAGTACTTC. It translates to CASSYSSDYEQYF.